This T cell receptor (beta chain) is from a study of blood T cells in healthy people across ages. This clonotype was seen only a few times. Losses at the gene ends were 5 bases for V and 8 bases for J; bases not matched to a gene: 10. CDR1 is DFQATT and CDR2 is SNEGSKA in the germline V gene (reference sequence). The CDR3 sequence is 14 residues long. A second PCR, run for about 7 to 11 cycles, used a sample-barcoded 5' primer plus a J-beta primer mix. TCRdb itself ran the 5' RACE reads through MiXCR, one entry per CDR3 protein. This sample has around 1,900,000 distinct CDR3 sequences; more than 35% occur once, and the top ten carry more than 20%.

The sequencing sample was made of blood. The origin of this receptor is a human donor in good health. The rearrangement uses TRBV20-1 and TRBJ2-1, with 9 positions matching TRBD1. CDR3 amino acids: CSASRDRDFHEQFF. Here the CDR3 DNA reads TGCAGTGCTTCCCGGGACAGGGATTTTCATGAGCAGTTCTTC.